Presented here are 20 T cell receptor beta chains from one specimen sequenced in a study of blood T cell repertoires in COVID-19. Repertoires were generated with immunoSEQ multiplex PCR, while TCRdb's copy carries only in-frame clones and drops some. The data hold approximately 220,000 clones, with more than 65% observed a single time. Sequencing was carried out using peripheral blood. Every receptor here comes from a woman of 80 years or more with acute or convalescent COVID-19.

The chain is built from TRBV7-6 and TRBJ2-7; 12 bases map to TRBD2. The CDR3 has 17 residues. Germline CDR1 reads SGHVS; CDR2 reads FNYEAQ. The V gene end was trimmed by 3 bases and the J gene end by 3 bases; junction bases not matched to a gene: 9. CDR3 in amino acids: CASSLWTSGAGGYEQYF. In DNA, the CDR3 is TGTGCCAGCAGCTTGTGGACTAGCGGGGCGGGTGGCTACGAGCAGTACTTC. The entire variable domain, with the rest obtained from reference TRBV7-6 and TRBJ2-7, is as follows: GAGVSQSPRYKVTKRGQDVALRCDPISGHVSLYWYRQALGQGPEFLTYFNYEAQQDKSGLPNDRFSAERPEGSISTLTIQRTEQRDSAMYRCASSLWTSGAGGYEQYFGPGTRLTVT.

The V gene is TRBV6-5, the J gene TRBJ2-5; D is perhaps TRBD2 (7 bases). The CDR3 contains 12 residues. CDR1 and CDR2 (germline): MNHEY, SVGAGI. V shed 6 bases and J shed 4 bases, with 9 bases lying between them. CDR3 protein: CASSGGPETQYF. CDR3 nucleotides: TGTGCCAGCAGCGGGGGGCCAGAGACCCAGTACTTC.

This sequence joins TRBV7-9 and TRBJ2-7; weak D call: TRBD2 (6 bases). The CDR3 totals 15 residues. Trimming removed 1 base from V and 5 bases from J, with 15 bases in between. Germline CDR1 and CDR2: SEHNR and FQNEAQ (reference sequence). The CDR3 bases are TGTGCCAGCAGCTTAGTTGTGGGGGGAAGGGACGAGCAGTACTTC. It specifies CASSLVVGGRDEQYF.

CDR3 sequence: CASSRPIQATEAFF. In DNA form, the CDR3 reads TGTGCCAGCAGCCGCCCGATTCAGGCCACTGAAGCTTTCTTT. This chain joins TRBV28 and TRBJ1-1; D is unresolved. The CDR3 extends over 14 amino acids. V shed 6 bases and J shed 4 bases, with 15 bases lying between them. The germline CDR1 and CDR2 sequences are MDHEN and SYDVKM. The full variable domain, its missing parts supplied by reference TRBV28 and TRBJ1-1, is DVKVTQSSRYLVKRTGEKVFLECVQDMDHENMFWYRQDPGLGLRLIYFSYDVKMKEKGDIPEGYSVSREKKERFSLILESASTNQTSMYLCASSRPIQATEAFFGQGTRLTVV.

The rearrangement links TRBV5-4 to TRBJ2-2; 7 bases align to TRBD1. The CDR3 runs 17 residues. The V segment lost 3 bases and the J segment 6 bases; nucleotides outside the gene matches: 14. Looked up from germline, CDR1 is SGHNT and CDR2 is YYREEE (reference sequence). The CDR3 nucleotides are TGTGCCAGCAGCTCGGCCGGGACAGCCCATGGGTCCGGGGAGCTGTTTTTT. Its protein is CASSSAGTAHGSGELFF.

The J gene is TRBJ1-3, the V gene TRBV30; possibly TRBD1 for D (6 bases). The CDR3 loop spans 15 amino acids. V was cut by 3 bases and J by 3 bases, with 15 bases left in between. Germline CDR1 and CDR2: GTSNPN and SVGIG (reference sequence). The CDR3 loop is CAWSYTRGGGNTIYF. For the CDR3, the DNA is TGTGCCTGGAGCTATACCAGGGGTGGTGGAAACACCATATATTTT.

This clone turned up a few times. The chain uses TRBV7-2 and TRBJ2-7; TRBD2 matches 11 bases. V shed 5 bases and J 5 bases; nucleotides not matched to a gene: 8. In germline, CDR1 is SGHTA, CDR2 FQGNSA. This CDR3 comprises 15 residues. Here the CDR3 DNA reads TGTGCCAGCAGCCGTACTAGCGGGGGTCCCCACGAGCAGTACTTC. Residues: CASSRTSGGPHEQYF.

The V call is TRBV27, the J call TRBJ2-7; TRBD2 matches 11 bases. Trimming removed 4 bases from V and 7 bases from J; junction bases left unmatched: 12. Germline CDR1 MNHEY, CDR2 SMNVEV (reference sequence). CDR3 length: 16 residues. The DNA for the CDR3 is TGTGCCAGCAGTTGGGCGACTAGCGGGGCGGGAGGGGAGCAGTACTTC. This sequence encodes CASSWATSGAGGEQYF.

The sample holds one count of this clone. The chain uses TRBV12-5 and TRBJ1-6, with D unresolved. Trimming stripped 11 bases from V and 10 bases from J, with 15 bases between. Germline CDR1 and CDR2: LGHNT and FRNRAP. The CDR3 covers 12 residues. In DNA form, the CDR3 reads TGTGCTCCCGAGGTTTTTGCGTCACCCCTCCACTTT. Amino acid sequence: CAPEVFASPLHF.

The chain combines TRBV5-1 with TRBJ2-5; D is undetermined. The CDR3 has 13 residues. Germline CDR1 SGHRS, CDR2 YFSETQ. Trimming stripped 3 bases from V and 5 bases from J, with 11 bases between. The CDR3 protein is CASSWNTGETQYF. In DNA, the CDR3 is TGCGCCAGCAGCTGGAATACCGGGGAGACCCAGTACTTC.

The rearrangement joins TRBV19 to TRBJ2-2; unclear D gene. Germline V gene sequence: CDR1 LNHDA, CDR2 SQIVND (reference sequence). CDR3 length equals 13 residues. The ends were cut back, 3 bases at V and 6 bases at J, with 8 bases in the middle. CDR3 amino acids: CASSMFDSGELFF. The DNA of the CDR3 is TGTGCCAGTAGTATGTTTGACTCCGGGGAGCTGTTTTTT.

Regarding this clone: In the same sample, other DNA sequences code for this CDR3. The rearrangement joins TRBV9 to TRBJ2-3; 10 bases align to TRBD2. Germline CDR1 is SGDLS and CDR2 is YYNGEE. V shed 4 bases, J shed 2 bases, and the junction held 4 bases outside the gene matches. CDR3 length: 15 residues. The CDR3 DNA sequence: TGTGCCAGCAGCCCTAGCGGGGGTACCACAGATACGCAGTATTTT. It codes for CASSPSGGTTDTQYF.

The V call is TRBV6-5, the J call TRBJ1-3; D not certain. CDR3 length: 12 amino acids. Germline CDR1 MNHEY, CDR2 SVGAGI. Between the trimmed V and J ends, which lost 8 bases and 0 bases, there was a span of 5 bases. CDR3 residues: CASAGSGNTIYF. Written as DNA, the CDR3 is TGTGCCAGCGCAGGCTCTGGAAACACCATATATTTT.

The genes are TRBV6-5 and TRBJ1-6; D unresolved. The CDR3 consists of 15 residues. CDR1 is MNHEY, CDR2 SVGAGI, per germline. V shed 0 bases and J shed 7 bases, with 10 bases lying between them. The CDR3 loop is CASSYSQGGNSPLHF. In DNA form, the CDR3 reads TGTGCCAGCAGTTACTCCCAAGGAGGGAATTCACCCCTCCACTTT.

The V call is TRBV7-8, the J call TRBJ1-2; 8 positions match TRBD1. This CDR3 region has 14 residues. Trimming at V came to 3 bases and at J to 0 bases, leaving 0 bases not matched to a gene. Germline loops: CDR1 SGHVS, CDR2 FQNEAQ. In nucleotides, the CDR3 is TGTGCCAGCAGCTTGGACAGGGCTAACTATGGCTACACCTTC. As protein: CASSLDRANYGYTF.

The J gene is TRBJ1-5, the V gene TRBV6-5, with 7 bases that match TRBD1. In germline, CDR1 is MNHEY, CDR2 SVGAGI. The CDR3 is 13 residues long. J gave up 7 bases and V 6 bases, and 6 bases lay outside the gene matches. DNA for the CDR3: TGTGCCAGCAGAGTAGGGGGCCGGCAGCCCCAGCATTTT. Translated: CASRVGGRQPQHF.

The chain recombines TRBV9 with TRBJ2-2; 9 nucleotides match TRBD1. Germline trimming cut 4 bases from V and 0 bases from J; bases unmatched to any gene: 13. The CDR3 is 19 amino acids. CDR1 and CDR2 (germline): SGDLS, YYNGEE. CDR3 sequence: CASSSRDRVDFANTGELFF. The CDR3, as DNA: TGTGCCAGCAGCTCCCGGGACAGGGTAGACTTCGCGAACACCGGGGAGCTGTTTTTT.

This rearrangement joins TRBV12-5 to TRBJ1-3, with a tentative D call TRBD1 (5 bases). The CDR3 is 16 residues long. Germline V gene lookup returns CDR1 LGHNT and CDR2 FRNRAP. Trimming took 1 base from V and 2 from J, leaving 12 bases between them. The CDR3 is CASGLGAGHAGNTIYF. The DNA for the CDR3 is TGTGCTAGTGGTTTGGGGGCAGGGCACGCTGGAAACACCATATATTTT.

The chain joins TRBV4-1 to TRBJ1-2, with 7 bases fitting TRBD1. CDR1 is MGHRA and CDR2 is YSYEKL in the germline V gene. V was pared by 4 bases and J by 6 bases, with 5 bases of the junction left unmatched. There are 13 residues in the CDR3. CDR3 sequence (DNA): TGCGCCAGCAGCCGTCGACAGGGTGATGGCTACACCTTC. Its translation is CASSRRQGDGYTF.

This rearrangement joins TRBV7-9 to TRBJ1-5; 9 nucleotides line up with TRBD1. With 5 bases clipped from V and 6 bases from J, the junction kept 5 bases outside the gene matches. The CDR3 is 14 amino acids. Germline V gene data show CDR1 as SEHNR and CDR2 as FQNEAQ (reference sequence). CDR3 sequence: CASSRDRVSQPQHF. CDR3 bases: TGTGCCAGCAGCCGGGACAGGGTTAGTCAGCCCCAGCATTTT.